A single sample is the source of the 14 T cell receptor beta chains below, sequenced in a study of CD8 T cells in Susac syndrome. Random hexamers primed reverse transcription of roughly 0.5 to 1 ug RNA. TCRdb independently ran MiXCR on the immunoSEQ multiplex PCR reads; one entry per CDR3 protein. This table has tens of thousands of distinct CDR3 sequences, 91% appearing once. The sequenced sample consisted of CD8+ T cells from PBMCs. These receptors were collected from a human donor with multiple sclerosis.

V gene TRBV6-1 combines with J gene TRBJ2-5; 8 bases are shared with TRBD2. CDR1 is MNHNS, CDR2 SASEGT, per germline. The CDR3 runs to 21 residues. J lost 2 bases, V lost 8 bases, and 28 bases had no gene match. DNA for the CDR3: TGTGCCAGCTTCCCGGGCTTAGCGGGGCCAGCCGAAGCCCCCACTCAAGAGACCCAGTACTTC. Amino acid sequence: CASFPGLAGPAEAPTQETQYF.

The genes are TRBV6-1 and TRBJ1-1; D uncertain. The germline V gene encodes CDR1 MNHNS and CDR2 SASEGT. V lost 2 bases to trimming and J lost 0 bases, with 7 bases between them. This CDR3 spans 14 amino acids. The DNA for the CDR3 is TGTGCCAGCAGTGAAAGGCGATTGAACACTGAAGCTTTCTTT. Its translation: CASSERRLNTEAFF.

V usage is TRBV28 and J usage is TRBJ2-4; possibly TRBD1 for D (5 bases). Trimming left V 3 bases short and J 8 bases short, with 14 bases between. CDR1 is MDHEN, CDR2 SYDVKM, per germline. This CDR3 region has 14 residues. In DNA form, the CDR3 reads TGTGCCAGCAGTTTTCGGACATACAATGACATTCAGTACTTC. This encodes CASSFRTYNDIQYF.

V is TRBV27 and J is TRBJ1-6, with no clear D. Looked up from germline, CDR1 is MNHEY and CDR2 is SMNVEV (reference sequence). Trimming stripped 6 bases from V and 6 bases from J, with 12 bases between. CDR3 size: 14 residues. This CDR3 reads CASSLGGPNSPLHF. In DNA form, the CDR3 reads TGTGCCAGCAGCCTAGGCGGTCCTAATTCACCCCTCCACTTT.

This chain uses TRBV5-6 with TRBJ1-1; no clear D. Germline CDR1 reads SGHDT; CDR2 reads YYEEEE. This CDR3 contains 15 residues. V was cut by 4 bases and J by 4 bases, with 17 bases left in between. The CDR3 region is CASSPHPRGSTEAFF. CDR3 DNA: TGTGCCAGCAGCCCTCACCCCCGGGGTAGCACTGAAGCTTTCTTT.

The rearrangement links TRBV9 to TRBJ2-1; D remains unclear. The CDR3 is 16 amino acids. V lost 4 bases and J lost 0, with 14 bases in between. Germline CDR1 reads SGDLS; CDR2 reads YYNGEE. In nucleotides, the CDR3 is TGTGCCAGCAGCTCCCGGAACACACGCTCCTACAATGAGCAGTTCTTC. This codes for CASSSRNTRSYNEQFF.

The chain joins TRBV11-2 to TRBJ1-2, with D hard to call. The CDR3 extends over 13 amino acids. V lost 3 bases, J lost 3 bases, and 8 bases lay in between. Germline V gives CDR1 SGHAT, CDR2 FQNNGV. The CDR3 loop reads CASSFGRDYGYTF. The CDR3 DNA reads as TGTGCCAGCAGCTTTGGCCGAGACTATGGCTACACCTTC.

The chain employs TRBV7-9 and TRBJ2-3; no clear D gene. The germline V and J ends were trimmed by 1 base and 2 bases, with 10 bases remaining between them. The CDR3 has 15 residues. CDR1 is SEHNR and CDR2 is FQNEAQ in the germline V gene (reference sequence). CDR3 sequence reads: CASSLVDGPTDTQYF. In DNA, the CDR3 is TGTGCCAGCAGCTTAGTGGACGGTCCCACAGATACGCAGTATTTT.

This clonotype was detected a few times. The V call is TRBV5-1, the J call TRBJ2-2, with D unresolved. This CDR3 is built from 14 residues. The germline V and J ends were trimmed by 6 bases and 4 bases, with 13 bases remaining between them. Germline CDR1 reads SGHRS; CDR2 reads YFSETQ. The CDR3 DNA sequence: TGCGCCAGCAAGCTGGACGGTGGCACCGGGGAGCTGTTTTTT. Amino acids: CASKLDGGTGELFF.

A single count supports this clonotype. The genes are TRBV2 and TRBJ2-7; 12 bases align to TRBD2. Germline CDR1 reads SNHLY; CDR2 reads FYNNEI. The trim removed 7 bases at V and 4 bases at J, leaving 8 bases unmatched. The CDR3 is 15 residues long. The CDR3 is CASTLLAGGPYEQYF. The CDR3 nucleotides are TGTGCCAGCACTCTGCTAGCGGGAGGGCCGTACGAGCAGTACTTC.

This clonotype occurred once. V and J are TRBV27 and TRBJ1-5; the D is unclear. The CDR3 is made up of 12 amino acids. V lost 2 bases and J lost 3, with 2 bases in between. Germline-derived CDR1 and CDR2 are MNHEY and SMNVEV (reference sequence). The CDR3 protein is CASSLLNQPQHF. The CDR3 DNA follows: TGTGCCAGCAGTTTACTCAATCAGCCCCAGCATTTT.

V and J are TRBV29-1 and TRBJ2-1, with 9 bases fitting TRBD2. This CDR3 contains 14 residues. Losses at the gene ends were 5 bases for V and 3 bases for J; bases not matched to a gene: 5. Germline V CDR1 and CDR2: SQVTM, ANQGSEA. The CDR3 here is CSVQGTSFYNEQFF. Written as DNA, the CDR3 is TGCAGCGTTCAGGGGACTAGCTTCTACAATGAGCAGTTCTTC.

V gene TRBV24-1 combines with J gene TRBJ2-1; D is ambiguous. The V gene's germline CDR1 is KGHDR and CDR2 SFDVKD. The V end lost 3 bases, the J end lost 4 bases, and 3 bases lay between the germline ends. The CDR3 is made up of 12 amino acids. The DNA of the CDR3 is TGTGCCACCAGTGATCTTTACAATGAGCAGTTCTTC. It specifies CATSDLYNEQFF.

This clonotype was counted a single time. CDR3 bases: TGTGCCAGCACTACAGGGCAGGGGGACTACGAGCAGTACTTC. Protein: CASTTGQGDYEQYF. This chain uses TRBV27 with TRBJ2-7, with TRBD1 matching 7 bases. With V trimmed by 7 bases and J by 3 bases, 9 bases remained unmatched. The CDR3 has 14 amino acids. In germline, CDR1 is MNHEY, CDR2 SMNVEV (reference sequence).